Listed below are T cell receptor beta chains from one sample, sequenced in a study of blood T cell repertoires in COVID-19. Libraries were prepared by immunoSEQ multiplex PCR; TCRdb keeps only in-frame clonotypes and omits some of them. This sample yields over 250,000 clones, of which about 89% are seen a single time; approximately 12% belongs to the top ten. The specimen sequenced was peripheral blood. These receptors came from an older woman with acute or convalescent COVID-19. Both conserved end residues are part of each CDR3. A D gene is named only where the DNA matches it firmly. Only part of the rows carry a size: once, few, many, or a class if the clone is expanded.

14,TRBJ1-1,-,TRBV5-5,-,CASSLALGGTEAFF,TGTGCCAGCAGCTTGGCCCTAGGAGGGACTGAAGCTTTCTTT
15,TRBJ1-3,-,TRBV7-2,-,CASSYGKSPGNTIYF,TGTGCCAGCAGCTACGGGAAGTCACCTGGAAACACCATATATTTT
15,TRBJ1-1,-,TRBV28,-,CASRATGTGNTEAFF,TGTGCCAGCAGAGCAACAGGGACGGGAAACACTGAAGCTTTCTTT
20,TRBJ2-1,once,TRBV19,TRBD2,CASSTFPGLAAAQSYNEQFF,TGTGCCAGTAGTACCTTTCCGGGACTAGCGGCAGCCCAATCCTACAATGAGCAGTTCTTC
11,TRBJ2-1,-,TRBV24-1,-,CATPRGHEQFF,TGTGCCACTCCTCGGGGTCATGAGCAGTTCTTC
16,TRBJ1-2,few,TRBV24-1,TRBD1,CATSTGGTGGSYGYTF,TGTGCCACCAGTACTGGGGGGACAGGGGGCAGCTATGGCTACACCTTC
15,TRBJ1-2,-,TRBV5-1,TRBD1,CASSLEGQGNYGYTF,TGCGCCAGCAGCTTGGAGGGACAGGGTAACTATGGCTACACCTTC
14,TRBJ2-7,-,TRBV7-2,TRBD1,CASSLGGQGYEQYF,TGTGCCAGCAGCTTAGGGGGACAGGGGTACGAGCAGTACTTC
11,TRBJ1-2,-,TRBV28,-,CASSGGSGYTF,TGTGCCAGCTCGGGGGGATCTGGCTACACCTTC
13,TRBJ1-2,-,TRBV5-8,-,CASSLYFDRPYTF,TGTGCCAGCAGCTTGTACTTTGACAGACCCTACACCTTC
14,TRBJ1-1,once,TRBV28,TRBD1,CASSSGQIYTEAFF,TGTGCCAGCAGTTCGGGACAGATATACACTGAAGCTTTCTTT
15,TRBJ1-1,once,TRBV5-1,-,CASSSAGSGNTEAFF,TGCGCCAGCAGCTCGGCAGGGTCGGGGAACACTGAAGCTTTCTTT
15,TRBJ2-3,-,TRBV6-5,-,CASRGGGRKTDTQYF,TGTGCCAGCAGAGGGGGGGGTAGGAAGACAGATACGCAGTATTTT
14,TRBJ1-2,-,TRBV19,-,CASRSKGANYGYTF,TGTGCCAGTAGGTCCAAGGGAGCTAACTATGGCTACACCTTC
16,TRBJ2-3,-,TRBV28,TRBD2,CASSPGTSGSTDTQYF,TGTGCCAGCAGCCCAGGGACTAGCGGGAGCACAGATACGCAGTATTTT
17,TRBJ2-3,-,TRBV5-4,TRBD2,CASSLVGGAGGRDTQYF,TGTGCCAGCAGCTTGGTGGGGGGAGCGGGAGGAAGAGATACGCAGTATTTT
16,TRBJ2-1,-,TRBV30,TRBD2,CAWSVRAGSSYNEQFF,TGTGCCTGGAGTGTACGAGCGGGAAGCTCCTACAATGAGCAGTTCTTC
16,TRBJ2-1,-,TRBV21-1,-,CASTHPLGTANNEQFF,TGTGCCAGCACCCACCCACTAGGGACAGCTAACAATGAGCAGTTCTTC
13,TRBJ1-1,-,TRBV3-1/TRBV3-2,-,CASSQQGGTEAFF,TGTGCCAGCAGCCAGCAGGGAGGCACTGAAGCTTTCTTT
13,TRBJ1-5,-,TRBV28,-,CASSLSGNQPQHF,TGTGCCAGCAGCCTCAGCGGTAATCAGCCCCAGCATTTT
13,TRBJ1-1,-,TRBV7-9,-,CASSPQGLTEAFF,TGTGCCAGCAGCCCACAGGGTCTAACTGAAGCTTTCTTT
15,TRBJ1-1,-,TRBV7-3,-,CASSPEQGRWTEAFF,TGTGCCAGCAGCCCCGAACAGGGAAGATGGACTGAAGCTTTCTTT
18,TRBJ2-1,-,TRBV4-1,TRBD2,CASSQGPSGTSGTDEQFF,TGCGCCAGCAGCCAAGGCCCCTCGGGGACTAGCGGGACTGATGAGCAGTTCTTC
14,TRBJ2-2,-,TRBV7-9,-,CASSAVWGSGELFF,TGTGCCAGCAGCGCCGTATGGGGCTCCGGGGAGCTGTTTTTT
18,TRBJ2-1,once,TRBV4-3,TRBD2,CASSQDGTSGAAYNEQFF,TGCGCCAGCAGCCAAGACGGGACTAGCGGGGCCGCCTACAATGAGCAGTTCTTC
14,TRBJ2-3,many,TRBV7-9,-,CASSLEGSTDTQYF,TGTGCCAGCAGCTTGGAGGGCAGCACAGATACGCAGTATTTT
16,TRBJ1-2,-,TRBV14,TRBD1,CASSQVAGGANYGYTF,TGTGCCAGCAGCCAAGTGGCAGGGGGCGCTAACTATGGCTACACCTTC
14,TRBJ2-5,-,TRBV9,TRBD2,CASSPGGARETQYF,TGTGCCAGCAGCCCCGGGGGGGCCAGGGAGACCCAGTACTTC
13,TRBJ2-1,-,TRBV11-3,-,CASSLLTRDEQFF,TGTGCCAGCAGTCTTCTTACCCGGGATGAGCAGTTCTTC
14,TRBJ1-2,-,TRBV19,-,CASRLGGQHYGYTF,TGTGCCAGCCGCCTAGGAGGGCAGCACTATGGCTACACCTTC
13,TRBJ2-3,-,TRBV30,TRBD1,CAWQGAGTDTQYF,TGTGCCTGGCAGGGGGCCGGCACAGATACGCAGTATTTT
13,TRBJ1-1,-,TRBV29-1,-,CSERSAGSTEAFF,TGCAGTGAGAGATCCGCTGGGAGCACTGAAGCTTTCTTT
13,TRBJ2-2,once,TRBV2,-,CASSEAGTGELFF,TGTGCCAGCAGTGAGGCAGGTACCGGGGAGCTGTTTTTT
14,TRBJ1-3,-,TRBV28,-,CASRSLNSGNTIYF,TGTGCCAGCAGGTCACTTAACTCTGGAAACACCATATATTTT
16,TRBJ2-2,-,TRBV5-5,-,CASSRTGTQYTGELFF,TGTGCCAGCAGCCGGACCGGGACACAGTACACCGGGGAGCTGTTTTTT
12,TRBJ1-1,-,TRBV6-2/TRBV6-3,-,CASSLGHRGSFF,TGTGCCAGCAGTTTGGGACACCGGGGTTCTTTCTTT
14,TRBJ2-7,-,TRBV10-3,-,CAISESTRLYEQYF,TGTGCCATCAGTGAGTCGACTCGCCTTTACGAGCAGTACTTC
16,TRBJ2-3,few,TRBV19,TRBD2,CATRPGPGTITDTQYF,TGTGCCACCCGTCCGGGCCCCGGGACTATCACAGATACGCAGTATTTT
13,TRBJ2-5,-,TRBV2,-,CASREMPGETQYF,TGTGCCAGCAGAGAGATGCCCGGGGAGACCCAGTACTTC
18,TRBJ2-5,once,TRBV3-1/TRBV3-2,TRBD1,CASSPPFSRQGDQETQYF,TGTGCCAGCAGCCCCCCCTTTTCACGACAGGGGGACCAAGAGACCCAGTACTTC
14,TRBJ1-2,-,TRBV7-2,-,CAIQYAPANYGYTF,TGTGCCATCCAATACGCACCAGCTAACTATGGCTACACCTTC
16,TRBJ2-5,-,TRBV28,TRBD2,CASSPTQAGGRETQYF,TGTGCCAGCAGTCCTACCCAAGCGGGAGGACGGGAGACCCAGTACTTC
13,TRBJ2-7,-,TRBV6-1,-,CASSEGLPYEQYF,TGTGCCAGCAGTGAAGGGCTCCCCTACGAGCAGTACTTC
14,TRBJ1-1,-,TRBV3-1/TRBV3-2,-,CASSPTDLLTEAFF,TGTGCCAGCAGCCCCACAGATTTGTTGACTGAAGCTTTCTTT
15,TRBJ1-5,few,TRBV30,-,CAWSRHDYSNQPQHF,TGTGCCTGGAGCCGACATGATTATAGCAATCAGCCCCAGCATTTT
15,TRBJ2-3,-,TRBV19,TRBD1,CASSLQGAGTDTQYF,TGTGCCAGTAGCCTACAGGGGGCTGGCACAGATACGCAGTATTTT
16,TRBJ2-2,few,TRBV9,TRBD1,CASSSRGQVGEGELFF,TGTGCCAGCAGCTCCAGGGGGCAGGTCGGGGAGGGGGAGCTGTTTTTT
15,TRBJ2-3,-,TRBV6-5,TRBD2,CASSKAGGTADTQYF,TGTGCCAGCTCGAAAGCGGGGGGTACGGCAGATACGCAGTATTTT
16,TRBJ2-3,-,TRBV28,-,CASSFSGAYPTDTQYF,TGTGCCAGCAGTTTTTCCGGAGCGTATCCCACAGATACGCAGTATTTT
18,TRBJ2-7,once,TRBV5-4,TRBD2,CASSLVPSGRLSTYEQYF,TGTGCCAGCAGCTTGGTGCCTAGCGGGAGGCTATCCACCTACGAGCAGTACTTC
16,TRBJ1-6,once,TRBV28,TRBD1,CASSLSTGGIGSPLHF,TGTGCCAGCAGTTTATCGACAGGGGGTATTGGTTCACCCCTCCACTTT
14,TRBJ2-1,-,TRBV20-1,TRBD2,CSASRYRGSYEQFF,TGCAGTGCTAGTCGGTATCGCGGGAGTTATGAGCAGTTCTTC
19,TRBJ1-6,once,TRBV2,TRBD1,CASTTLTSGGSSYNSPLHF,TGTGCCAGCACAACTCTAACCTCAGGGGGGAGCTCCTATAATTCACCCCTCCACTTT
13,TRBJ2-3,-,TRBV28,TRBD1,CASNRQGTDTQYF,TGTGCCAGCAATCGACAGGGGACAGATACGCAGTATTTT
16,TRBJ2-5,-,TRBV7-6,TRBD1,CASSLYSGQYLETQYF,TGTGCCAGCAGCTTATATTCGGGACAGTACTTAGAGACCCAGTACTTC
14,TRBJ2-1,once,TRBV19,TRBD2,CASDAGLGYNEQFF,TGTGCCAGCGACGCGGGACTAGGGTACAATGAGCAGTTCTTC
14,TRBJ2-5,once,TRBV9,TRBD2,CASSRAGDQETQYF,TGTGCCAGCTCGAGAGCGGGGGATCAAGAGACCCAGTACTTC